A selection of T cell receptor beta chains follows, all from one sample in a study of human T cells and chemical hapten exposure. One entry per CDR3 protein results from TCRdb running MiXCR on the 5' RACE reads. Of some 150,000 distinct CDR3 sequences listed, around 4.1% are singletons. These receptor sequences come from a female donor in good health. The CDR3 runs from the conserved cysteine through the conserved F or W. D genes are given only for firm matches. Size is omitted from some rows. Given values are once, few, many or a class for expanded clones.

>many|NA|TRBV7-9|TRBJ2-7
TGTGCCAGCAGCCCCGGACCGGCCCGAGGGTACTTC
CASSPGPARGYF
>many|TRBD1|TRBV18|TRBJ2-7
TGTGCCAGCTCACCAGGAAGGGGGCCCCCCTACGAGCAGTACTTC
CASSPGRGPPYEQYF
>many|TRBD2|TRBV20-1|TRBJ2-2
TGCAGTGCTAGAGGGCGGGGGGCTGACACCGGGGAGCTGTTTTTT
CSARGRGADTGELFF
>many|NA|TRBV20-1|TRBJ1-1
TGCAGTGCTAGAGATGGCCGCGTCACTGAAGCTTTCTTT
CSARDGRVTEAFF
>NA|NA|TRBV4-2|TRBJ1-6
TGTGCCAGCAGCCAAGATCCCACAGGGAAAGGTTGGTCCTATAATTCACCCCTCCACTTT
CASSQDPTGKGWSYNSPLHF
>many|NA|TRBV12-3/TRBV12-4|TRBJ2-5
TGTGCCAGCAGCTCATCCAGGGGAGAGACCCAGTACTTC
CASSSSRGETQYF
>many|TRBD2|TRBV27|TRBJ2-2
TGTGCCAGCAGTCCCCGGACTAGTTTTTTCGCCGGGGAGCTGTTTTTT
CASSPRTSFFAGELFF
>many|NA|TRBV20-1|TRBJ2-6
TGCAGTGCTAGAGAACAGAGCTCTGGGGCCAACGTCCTGACTTTC
CSAREQSSGANVLTF
>many|NA|TRBV14|TRBJ2-7
TGTGCCAGCAGCTCGGACAGATACGAGCAGTACTTC
CASSSDRYEQYF
>many|NA|TRBV7-2|TRBJ1-5
TGTGCCAGCAGCGAAGGAGGTGAGCCCAATCAGCCCCAGCATTTT
CASSEGGEPNQPQHF
>many|NA|TRBV2|TRBJ1-1
TGTGCCAGCAGCACCGGGCTCCTCACTGAAGCTTTCTTT
CASSTGLLTEAFF
>many|NA|TRBV20-1|TRBJ1-6
TGCAGTGCTCCTGGGGCAGGGACTCTAAATTCACCCCTCCACTTT
CSAPGAGTLNSPLHF
>many|NA|TRBV5-1|TRBJ1-1
TGCGCCAGCAGCTTGGCCGAGACACTTAACACTGAAGCTTTCTTT
CASSLAETLNTEAFF
>many|TRBD1|TRBV20-1|TRBJ1-5
TGCAGTGCTTCGGAGGGGGCGAATGTCAATCAGCCCCAGCATTTT
CSASEGANVNQPQHF
>NA|NA|TRBV13|TRBJ2-7
TGTGCCAGCAGCTTAGGCCTAATCAGGGCGGGCAGAGGCTACGAGCAGTACTTC
CASSLGLIRAGRGYEQYF
>many|NA|TRBV12-5|TRBJ2-3
TGTGCTAGTGGTTTGGTACTTGGAGGGGGAGGTACAGATACGCAGTATTTT
CASGLVLGGGGTDTQYF
>many|NA|TRBV27|TRBJ2-7
TGTGCCAGCAGTTTATCGAACACCCCCTACGAGCAGTACTTC
CASSLSNTPYEQYF
>many|NA|TRBV12-3/TRBV12-4|TRBJ2-3
TGTGCCAGCAGTCCGCGTCAAGCTGGTACGCAGTATTTT
CASSPRQAGTQYF
>many|TRBD1|TRBV7-9|TRBJ1-4
TGTGCCAGCAGCGCGGACAGGGTGAATGAAAAACTGTTTTTT
CASSADRVNEKLFF
>many|NA|TRBV29-1|TRBJ2-3
TGCAGCGGTCGGTCGTTTGGCCTTGGAACAGATACGCAGTATTTT
CSGRSFGLGTDTQYF
>many|NA|TRBV27|TRBJ2-7
TGTGCCAGCAGGCCCGTTGGTGCCTACGAGCAGTACTTC
CASRPVGAYEQYF
>NA|TRBD1|TRBV7-2|TRBJ2-7
TGTGCCAGCAGCGCCAGGACAGGGGTGGGCTACGAGCAGTACTTC
CASSARTGVGYEQYF
>many|TRBD2|TRBV9|TRBJ2-3
TGTGCCAGCAGCGCCCTAGCGGGGGGGCACTCAGATACGCAGTATTTT
CASSALAGGHSDTQYF
>many|TRBD2|TRBV19|TRBJ2-1
TGTGCCAGTAGTCTCGGCTCTAGCGGGGGGAATGAGCAGTTCTTC
CASSLGSSGGNEQFF
>many|NA|TRBV7-2|TRBJ2-1
TGTGCCAGCAGCTCCAGATGGGGGGCCCGCTACAATGAGCAGTTCTTC
CASSSRWGARYNEQFF
>NA|NA|TRBV20-1|TRBJ1-4
TGCAGTGCTAGCGGGAGGCGAAATGAAAAACTGTTTTTT
CSASGRRNEKLFF
>few|NA|TRBV4-1|TRBJ2-7
TGCGCCAGCAGCCAAGATACAAGGAGAAAAGGGGAGCAGTACTTC
CASSQDTRRKGEQYF
>many|NA|TRBV5-5|TRBJ2-7
TGTGCCAGCAGCTTGGGGAACTCCTACGAGCAGTACTTC
CASSLGNSYEQYF
>many|TRBD1|TRBV10-3|TRBJ2-6
TGTGCCATCAGTGAGTCGACAGGGACCTCTGGGGCCAACGTCCTGACTTTC
CAISESTGTSGANVLTF
>NA|TRBD2|TRBV7-2|TRBJ2-1
TGTGCCAGCAGCTTTAGCGGGGGAGTCAATGAGCAGTTCTTC
CASSFSGGVNEQFF
>many|NA|TRBV6-2/TRBV6-3|TRBJ1-6
TGTGCCAGCAGTTACCCCGAGATGGCCCTCCACTTT
CASSYPEMALHF
>many|TRBD1|TRBV5-1|TRBJ1-6
TGCGCCAGCAGCCTCTCAGAGGGGGCGTCTGTTTCACCCCTCCACTTT
CASSLSEGASVSPLHF
>many|NA|TRBV6-2/TRBV6-3|TRBJ1-1
TGTGCCAGCAGTTTGTCCAGGGTCGAGATCACTGAAGCTTTCTTT
CASSLSRVEITEAFF
>many|NA|TRBV29-1|TRBJ2-5
TGCAGCATTACAGCAGGACTTACGACAGAGACCCAGTACTTC
CSITAGLTTETQYF
>many|NA|TRBV12-3/TRBV12-4|TRBJ1-5
TGTGCCAGCAGTTTATATACCAGGGGACAGCCCCAGCATTTT
CASSLYTRGQPQHF
>few|TRBD2|TRBV20-1|TRBJ2-1
TGCAGTGCCGTAACTAGCGGGGGGTACAATGAGCAGTTCTTC
CSAVTSGGYNEQFF
>few|NA|TRBV7-8|TRBJ2-3
TGTGCCAGCACCGCCTACCCGGTCACAGATACGCAGTATTTT
CASTAYPVTDTQYF
>many|TRBD1|TRBV13|TRBJ1-4
TGTGCCAGCAGCTTAGAAGCTACAGGGGATGAAAAACTGTTTTTT
CASSLEATGDEKLFF
>many|TRBD1|TRBV27|TRBJ1-2
TGTGCCAGCAGTCTACGGACAGGGGAGAACTATGGCTACACCTTC
CASSLRTGENYGYTF
>few|NA|TRBV7-2|TRBJ1-6
TGTGCCAGCAGCTTAGCGACATATAATTCACCCCTCCACTTT
CASSLATYNSPLHF
>few|NA|TRBV28|TRBJ1-5
TGTGCCAGCAGTCCCCCCAGGGTAGGCAATCAGCCCCAGCATTTT
CASSPPRVGNQPQHF
>many|NA|TRBV6-2/TRBV6-3|TRBJ1-1
TGTGCCAGCAGCACACTGGAGCTCGCTGAAGCTTTCTTT
CASSTLELAEAFF
>many|NA|TRBV20-1|TRBJ1-3
TGCAGTGCTCGTTTTATGGCTTCTGGAAACACCATATATTTT
CSARFMASGNTIYF